This entry lists 24 T cell receptor beta chains sequenced from one sample in a study of blood T cell repertoires in COVID-19. Data came from immunoSEQ multiplex PCR; TCRdb stores just in-frame clones and leaves some out. The data hold around 200,000 clones, with over 75% observed a single time. Material: peripheral blood. These receptors came from a man aged 45-65 years with acute or convalescent COVID-19.

The chain links TRBV7-7 to TRBJ1-5, with D possibly being TRBD1 (6 bases). Trimming stripped 7 bases from V and 6 bases from J, with 22 bases between. Germline-derived CDR1 and CDR2 are SSHAT and FNYEAQ (reference sequence). This CDR3 has 16 residues. DNA for the CDR3: TGTGCCAGCATCTCAGGGAAAACCAGGGGAACTCAGCCCCAGCATTTT. It yields the protein CASISGKTRGTQPQHF.

This clone has a single count. The chain uses TRBV7-8 and TRBJ2-5; D is possibly TRBD2 (5 bases). Trimming took 2 bases from V and 5 from J, leaving 15 bases between them. CDR3 length: 15 residues. In germline, CDR1 is SGHVS, CDR2 FQNEAQ. CDR3 nucleotides: TGTGCCAGCAGCTTACCACAGTCCAGGAGGGAGACCCAGTACTTC. Its protein is CASSLPQSRRETQYF.

The chain combines TRBV2 with TRBJ2-3; weak D call: TRBD1 (6 bases). With 4 bases removed from V and 1 base from J, the gap between germline ends came to 9 bases. The CDR3 totals 14 residues. In germline, CDR1 is SNHLY, CDR2 FYNNEI. CDR3 sequence reads: CASSAGQGTDTQYF. The CDR3 DNA reads as TGTGCCAGCAGTGCGGGACAAGGCACAGATACGCAGTATTTT.

The chain is built from TRBV7-9 and TRBJ1-4; D not certain. CDR1 and CDR2 (germline): SEHNR, FQNEAQ (reference sequence). The CDR3 is 15 residues long. V was clipped by 2 bases and J by 3 bases, with 10 bases between them. This CDR3 is CASSLIGVPNEKLFF. CDR3 nucleotides: TGTGCCAGCAGCTTAATCGGGGTGCCTAATGAAAAACTGTTTTTT. The variable domain in full, completed from reference TRBV7-9 and TRBJ1-4, reads DTGVSQNPRHKITKRGQNVTFRCDPISEHNRLYWYRQTLGQGPEFLTYFQNEAQLEKSRLLSDRFSAERPKGSFSTLEIQRTEQGDSAMYLCASSLIGVPNEKLFFGSGTQLSVL.

This clone has just a few counts. V gene TRBV7-9 combines with J gene TRBJ2-5; D might be TRBD2 (6 bases). Germline CDR1 and CDR2: SEHNR and FQNEAQ (reference sequence). The CDR3 contains 15 residues. V lost 4 bases, J lost 1 base, and 13 bases lay in between. The CDR3 region is CASSSLLGGQETQYF. As DNA, the CDR3 is TGTGCCAGCAGCTCTCTCTTGGGGGGCCAAGAGACCCAGTACTTC.

The V and J genes are TRBV18 and TRBJ1-1; D might be TRBD1 (5 bases). In germline, CDR1 is KGHSH, CDR2 LQKENI. V dropped 3 bases and J dropped 2 bases, with 13 bases sitting between them. The CDR3 consists of 15 residues. CDR3 bases: TGTGCCAGCTCACCCGATCCGCAGGGTAACACTGAAGCTTTCTTT. It yields the protein CASSPDPQGNTEAFF.

This clone was recorded once. This chain uses TRBV2 with TRBJ1-1; D possibly corresponds to TRBD1 (5 bases). The germline V gene encodes CDR1 SNHLY and CDR2 FYNNEI. Trimming stripped 4 bases from V and 12 bases from J, with 15 bases between. The CDR3 is 12 residues long. The chain's CDR3 is CASSGTGEKTFF. The DNA of the CDR3 is TGTGCCAGCAGTGGTACGGGGGAGAAGACTTTCTTT.

This clone is a singleton in its sample. The chain carries TRBV18 and TRBJ2-7; maybe TRBD1 (5 bases). The V end was cut by 2 bases, the J end by 3 bases, with 11 bases between. This CDR3 is 14 amino acids long. Germline CDR1 KGHSH, CDR2 LQKENI. CDR3 nucleotide sequence: TGTGCCAGCTCACCAGGGGCAGGAAACTACGAGCAGTACTTC. Protein product: CASSPGAGNYEQYF.

This clone was detected a few times. The chain employs TRBV7-9 and TRBJ2-1; TRBD2 agrees at 7 bases. The germline gives CDR1 SEHNR, CDR2 FQNEAQ (reference sequence). This CDR3 comprises 15 residues. V was clipped by 7 bases and J by 3 bases; unmatched bases: 9. This CDR3 is CASKSPAGDYNEQFF. The CDR3 coding sequence is TGTGCCAGCAAGTCCCCGGCGGGGGACTACAATGAGCAGTTCTTC.

V gene TRBV9 combines with J gene TRBJ2-7, with 10 positions matching TRBD1. The CDR3 consists of 16 residues. The V and J ends lost 4 bases and 3 bases, in that order; junction bases with no gene match: 10. Germline CDR1 reads SGDLS; CDR2 reads YYNGEE. The CDR3 sequence: CASSKRDRGVYYEQYF. The CDR3 bases are TGTGCCAGCAGCAAACGGGACAGGGGAGTGTACTACGAGCAGTACTTC.

The chain uses TRBV15 and TRBJ2-5; TRBD1 might be the D (6 bases). The CDR3 length is 15 residues. Germline CDR1 is LNHNV and CDR2 is YYDKDF (reference sequence). The V gene lost 3 bases and the J gene lost 1 base, with 12 bases spanning the gap. CDR3 sequence reads: CATSSPGAGQETQYF. As DNA, the CDR3 is TGTGCCACCAGCAGTCCAGGGGCCGGCCAAGAGACCCAGTACTTC.

V and J are TRBV7-6 and TRBJ1-2; maybe TRBD1 (5 bases). The CDR3 runs 15 residues. Deletions cut 1 base from V and 4 bases from J, with 13 bases between. Germline V gene sequence: CDR1 SGHVS, CDR2 FNYEAQ. CDR3: CASSLGPGWVYGYTF. In nucleotides, the CDR3 is TGTGCCAGCAGCTTAGGTCCAGGGTGGGTCTATGGCTACACCTTC.

The rearrangement links TRBV6-5 to TRBJ1-4; the D gene is possibly TRBD1 (5 bases). The CDR3 spans 14 residues. Germline V gene sequence: CDR1 MNHEY, CDR2 SVGAGI. The V end was cut by 7 bases, the J end by 7 bases, with 16 bases between. As DNA, the CDR3 is TGTGCCAGCATCGTGGGGGGAAGCGGTGAAAAACTGTTTTTT. It specifies CASIVGGSGEKLFF.

This clone was observed at least ten times. The chain employs TRBV2 and TRBJ1-6; D is uncertain. CDR3 length equals 13 residues. Looked up from germline, CDR1 is SNHLY and CDR2 is FYNNEI. Trimming cost V 6 bases and J 7 bases, with 10 bases left between them. The CDR3 coding sequence is TGTGCCAGCAGCCGGGGAGAGAATTCACCCCTCCACTTT. This sequence encodes CASSRGENSPLHF.

This chain links TRBV29-1 with TRBJ1-1; 7 nucleotides agree with TRBD1. Trimming took 1 base from V and 6 from J; bases not matched to a gene: 11. The CDR3 totals 15 residues. Germline V gene lookup returns CDR1 SQVTM and CDR2 ANQGSEA. CDR3 in DNA: TGCAGCGTTGAAGGCCCTACAGGGGTGTCAGCTGAAGCTTTCTTT. As protein: CSVEGPTGVSAEAFF.

The V call is TRBV12-2, the J call TRBJ1-5. TRBV12-2 represents a pseudogene. This CDR3 is 16 amino acids long. The CDR3 spells CASRLALRHLNQPQHF. CDR3 coding DNA: TGTGCAAGTCGCTTAGCCTTGCGGCACCTCAATCAGCCCCAGCATTTT.

The CDR3: CATIKRGRGGNTIYF. CDR3 sequence (DNA): TGTGCCACCATCAAGAGGGGCAGGGGAGGAAACACCATATATTTT. The chain employs TRBV6-5 and TRBJ1-3, with D maybe TRBD1 (6 bases). Germline CDR1 and CDR2: MNHEY and SVGAGI. CDR3 size: 15 residues. Deletions cut 10 bases from V and 4 bases from J, with 20 bases between.

V and J are TRBV9 and TRBJ1-1; D uncertain. This CDR3 contains 13 residues. Germline values: CDR1 SGDLS, CDR2 YYNGEE. V lost 0 bases, J lost 11 bases, and 14 bases lay in between. CDR3 sequence reads: CASSVVLGSGAFF. The DNA for the CDR3 is TGTGCCAGCAGCGTAGTGTTGGGCAGTGGGGCTTTCTTT. Looking up the rest from reference TRBV9 and TRBJ1-1 gives the full variable domain: DSGVTQTPKHLITATGQRVTLRCSPRSGDLSVYWYQQSLDQGLQFLIQYYNGEERAKGNILERFSAQQFPDLHSELNLSSLELGDSALYFCASSVVLGSGAFFGQGTRLTVV.

The chain has TRBV27 and TRBJ2-1, with TRBD1 identical over 8 bases. V dropped 4 bases and J dropped 5; count of bases not matched to a gene: 7. This CDR3 has 15 residues. The germline V gene encodes CDR1 MNHEY and CDR2 SMNVEV (reference sequence). The DNA for the CDR3 is TGTGCCAGCAGTTGGGACAGGAGCCTTGACAATGAGCAGTTCTTC. As protein: CASSWDRSLDNEQFF.

The rearrangement joins TRBV7-6 to TRBJ1-3, with unresolved D. The CDR3 has 16 residues. The germline V gene has CDR1 SGHVS and CDR2 FNYEAQ. Deletions cut 5 bases from V and 2 bases from J, with 16 bases between. This CDR3 reads CASSLFSTTPGNTIYF. CDR3 nucleotide sequence: TGTGCCAGCAGCCTTTTCAGTACAACGCCTGGAAACACCATATATTTT.

The chain combines TRBV6-5 with TRBJ1-2, with 7 positions matching TRBD1. CDR1 and CDR2 from the germline V gene are MNHEY and SVGAGI. With V trimmed by 0 bases and J by 6 bases, 7 bases remained unmatched. The CDR3 length is 15 residues. The CDR3 coding sequence is TGTGCCAGCAGTTACTCGTCCGGGACAGACCATGGCTACACCTTC. Residues: CASSYSSGTDHGYTF.

V gene TRBV7-9 combines with J gene TRBJ1-2; D not resolved. The CDR3 totals 14 residues. V lost 0 bases and J 1 base, leaving 6 bases between the germline ends. In germline, CDR1 is SEHNR, CDR2 FQNEAQ (reference sequence). This chain's CDR3 is CASSLAGYNYGYTF. CDR3 DNA: TGTGCCAGCAGCTTAGCCGGTTATAACTATGGCTACACCTTC.

The genes are TRBV7-9 and TRBJ1-6, with 7 nucleotides matching TRBD1. This CDR3 is 15 amino acids long. V was clipped by 3 bases and J by 5 bases; unmatched bases: 4. Looked up from germline, CDR1 is SEHNR and CDR2 is FQNEAQ (reference sequence). The CDR3 is CASSLRGLDNSPLHF. The CDR3 nucleotides read TGTGCCAGCAGCTTGAGGGGGCTCGATAATTCACCCCTCCACTTT.

V usage is TRBV19 and J usage is TRBJ1-6; TRBD1 matches 7 bases. CDR3 size: 14 residues. The V and J ends lost 5 bases and 7 bases, in that order; junction bases with no gene match: 5. Germline CDR1 LNHDA, CDR2 SQIVND (reference sequence). This chain's CDR3 is CASSLGTANSPLHF. In DNA, the CDR3 is TGTGCCAGTAGTCTCGGGACAGCAAATTCACCCCTCCACTTT.